What follows describes a single T cell receptor beta chain. Its antigen is undetermined. Only in-frame clones appear in the TCRdb table, and some are missing; sequencing was by immunoSEQ multiplex PCR. This sample has 95,000 to 150,000 clones, with 95% to 97% found just once. V was clipped by 6 bases and J by 1 base, with 8 bases between them. Per the germline V gene, CDR1 is MNHEY and CDR2 is SMNVEV (reference sequence). CDR3 length: 13 residues. This sample was included in a study of cytomegalovirus exposure and HLA in healthy donors. General study results and limits: Confirmation was obtained in vitro that a few CMV-associated chains are specific for CMV antigens. Overall, under 200 TCR beta chains were annotated as cytomegalovirus-associated.

The receptor comes from a man younger than 30 in good health and CMV-seronegative. The sample taken for sequencing was PBMCs. The chain has TRBV27 and TRBJ2-3, with D possibly matching TRBD2 (5 bases). CDR3 in amino acids: CASSVSGTDTQYF. The CDR3 DNA sequence: TGTGCCAGCAGCGTTAGCGGCACAGATACGCAGTATTTT.